The 23 T cell receptor beta chains given below trace back to one sample, sequenced in a study of cytomegalovirus exposure and HLA in healthy donors. Primers included in the PCR were 60 Vbeta and 13 Jbeta primers. Repertoires were generated with immunoSEQ multiplex PCR, while TCRdb's copy carries only in-frame clones and drops some. The sample records around 150,000 clones, roughly 70% being singletons. Sequences were obtained from PBMCs. These receptors all stem from a man in his forties in good health and CMV-seronegative.

Details on this clone: Sequence at one end of the junction differs from germline and may be a read error. The V gene is TRBV6-5, the J gene TRBJ1-5; D might be TRBD1 (6 bases). The CDR3 has 13 amino acids. The germline V gene encodes CDR1 MNHEY and CDR2 SVGAGI. Here the CDR3 DNA reads TGTGCCAGCAGTCCAGGGGTCAATCAGCCCCAGCAGTTT. It is translated as CASSPGVNQPQQF.

In this sample, this clone turned up once. This chain connects TRBV5-1 to TRBJ2-4; tentative D call: TRBD1 (6 bases). The CDR3 sequence is 15 residues long. V dropped 0 bases and J dropped 6 bases, with 13 bases sitting between them. Germline V lookup: CDR1 SGHRS, CDR2 YFSETQ. The CDR3 DNA follows: TGCGCCAGCAGCTTGGCGGTGGGGGCTGGAAACATTCAGTACTTC. Translated: CASSLAVGAGNIQYF.

The V call is TRBV5-5, the J call TRBJ2-7; TRBD1 matches 7 bases. This CDR3 is 17 amino acids long. In germline, CDR1 is SGHKS, CDR2 YYEKEE (reference sequence). V lost 0 bases, J lost 7 bases, and 16 bases stayed unmatched. The CDR3 spells CASSLVIGTVDSSEQYF. DNA of the CDR3: TGTGCCAGCAGCTTGGTCATCGGGACAGTGGATTCCTCTGAGCAGTACTTC.

The chain carries TRBV27 and TRBJ1-1; D is unclear. The germline V and J ends were trimmed by 1 base and 0 bases, with 12 bases remaining between them. Germline V gene lookup returns CDR1 MNHEY and CDR2 SMNVEV (reference sequence). The CDR3 runs to 16 residues. The CDR3 is CASSLYRGSMNTEAFF. CDR3 bases: TGTGCCAGCAGTTTATACCGGGGATCCATGAACACTGAAGCTTTCTTT.

The gene calls are TRBV4-1 and TRBJ1-2, with D tentatively TRBD1 (5 bases). The V end lost 0 bases, the J end lost 4 bases, and 15 bases lay between the germline ends. The CDR3 runs to 16 residues. Per germline, CDR1 MGHRA and CDR2 YSYEKL. The CDR3 sequence is CASSQDNLGGPYGYTF. In DNA, the CDR3 is TGCGCCAGCAGCCAAGATAACCTCGGGGGACCCTATGGCTACACCTTC.

This sequence joins TRBV7-2 and TRBJ2-2; 7 nucleotides line up with TRBD2. Germline loops: CDR1 SGHTA, CDR2 FQGNSA. Germline trimming cut 3 bases from V and 5 bases from J; bases unmatched to any gene: 3. The CDR3 has 14 residues. CDR3 coding DNA: TGTGCCAGCAGCTTTTCGGGAGGTACCGGGGAGCTGTTTTTT. As protein: CASSFSGGTGELFF.

This sequence joins TRBV5-4 and TRBJ2-3; no firm D call. The CDR3 has 12 amino acids. The germline V gene encodes CDR1 SGHNT and CDR2 YYREEE (reference sequence). The germline V and J ends were trimmed by 0 bases and 6 bases, with 5 bases remaining between them. This CDR3 is CASSLALDTQYF. The CDR3 nucleotides read TGTGCCAGCAGCTTGGCCCTTGATACGCAGTATTTT. Full variable domain (rest looked up from reference TRBV5-4 and TRBJ2-3): ETGVTQSPTHLIKTRGQQVTLRCSSQSGHNTVSWYQQALGQGPQFIFQYYREEENGRGNFPPRFSGLQFPNYSSELNVNALELDDSALYLCASSLALDTQYFGPGTRLTVL.

The chain employs TRBV7-7 and TRBJ2-5; 11 positions match TRBD2. Germline lookup yields CDR1 SSHAT and CDR2 FNYEAQ (reference sequence). The CDR3 consists of 15 residues. V lost 8 bases, J lost 4 bases, and 9 bases stayed unmatched. As DNA, the CDR3 is TGTGCCAGCGGGGGGCCTAGCGGGGGGTCAGAGACCCAGTACTTC. Translating gives CASGGPSGGSETQYF.

This clone was counted only a few times. The gene calls are TRBV7-9 and TRBJ2-7, with D unclear. V was trimmed by 1 base and J by 2 bases, leaving 15 bases between them. The CDR3 covers 16 residues. The germline CDR1 and CDR2 sequences are SEHNR and FQNEAQ (reference sequence). The CDR3 DNA sequence: TGTGCCAGCAGCTTAGAGGTTGGCGGTCGCCCCTACGAGCAGTACTTC. This encodes CASSLEVGGRPYEQYF.

The V call is TRBV7-3, the J call TRBJ2-1; 12 nucleotides match TRBD2. The CDR3 length is 14 residues. V gave up 5 bases and J gave up 9 bases; unmatched junction bases: 5. Germline CDR1 and CDR2: SGHTA and FQGTGA. The CDR3 DNA is TGTGCCAGCAGCCCCCTAGCGGGAGGGGCTGAGCAGTTCTTC. Translating gives CASSPLAGGAEQFF.

This clone was observed a handful of times. CDR3 in amino acids: CAITLDRSTDTQYF. CDR3 sequence (DNA): TGTGCCATCACTCTAGACCGCAGCACAGATACGCAGTATTTT. J is TRBJ2-3 and V is TRBV10-3; D remains unclear. Germline assignment: CDR1 ENHRY and CDR2 SYGVKD. Deletions cut 7 bases from V and 0 bases from J, with 11 bases between. CDR3 length equals 14 residues.

A remark on this clone: Mismatch with germline at one junction end may stem from a read error. The chain recombines TRBV6-5 with TRBJ2-1; D possibly corresponds to TRBD2 (5 bases). The CDR3 extends over 16 amino acids. From germline, CDR1 is MNHEY and CDR2 SVGAGI. The CDR3 is CASSYSSDLLYDEQFF. The CDR3 DNA sequence: TGTGCCAGCAGTTACTCGTCGGACTTGCTCTACGATGAGCAGTTCTTC.

The V and J genes are TRBV30 and TRBJ2-7; D may be TRBD2 (5 bases). Germline-derived CDR1 and CDR2 are GTSNPN and SVGIG (reference sequence). Trimming removed 0 bases at V and 3 bases at J, with 6 bases between. CDR3 length equals 12 residues. CDR3 nucleotides: TGTGCCTGGAGTGTAAGCGGCTACGAGCAGTACTTC. Residues: CAWSVSGYEQYF.

The chain employs TRBV9 and TRBJ2-1; 8 nucleotides agree with TRBD2. After removal of 0 bases from V and 9 bases from J, the junction contained 14 bases not matched to a gene. CDR1 is SGDLS, CDR2 YYNGEE, per germline. CDR3 size: 17 residues. The CDR3 nucleotides are TGTGCCAGCAGCGTAGAGTTAAGCGGGAGTGTTCGGGGTGAGCAGTTCTTC. Residues: CASSVELSGSVRGEQFF.

The chain recombines TRBV5-6 with TRBJ1-5; no definite D call. This CDR3 is built from 14 residues. V was pared by 0 bases and J by 6 bases, with 10 bases between. Germline V gene data show CDR1 as SGHDT and CDR2 as YYEEEE. The CDR3 coding sequence is TGTGCCAGCAGCTTGGCCTGGGCGGGTCAGCCCCAGCATTTT. It is translated as CASSLAWAGQPQHF.

The genes are TRBV11-3 and TRBJ2-1; unclear D gene. The CDR3 extends over 13 amino acids. Germline V gene data show CDR1 as SGHNT and CDR2 as YENEEA. Trimming cost V 1 base and J 4 bases, with 5 bases left between them. CDR3 protein: CASSLGVYNEQFF. The CDR3 region has the DNA TGTGCCAGCAGCTTAGGCGTATACAATGAGCAGTTCTTC.

J is TRBJ2-7 and V is TRBV30; D perhaps matches TRBD1 (6 bases). The germline gives CDR1 GTSNPN, CDR2 SVGIG (reference sequence). V was shortened by 0 bases and J by 2 bases, with 11 bases between the two germline ends. The CDR3 has 14 amino acids. CDR3 coding DNA: TGTGCCTGGAGTGTAAGCAGGGGTCCCTACGAGCAGTACTTC. Translating gives CAWSVSRGPYEQYF.

The gene calls are TRBV5-1 and TRBJ2-3, with a weak D call TRBD1 (7 bases). The CDR3 runs 15 residues. Germline CDR1 reads SGHRS; CDR2 reads YFSETQ. The V gene lost 1 base and the J gene lost 4 bases, with 13 bases spanning the gap. CDR3 protein: CASSLFTGEADTQYF. CDR3 in DNA: TGCGCCAGCAGCTTGTTCACAGGGGAGGCAGATACGCAGTATTTT.

V is TRBV19 and J is TRBJ2-7, with 9 bases fitting TRBD1. The CDR3 runs 12 residues. Losses at the gene ends were 10 bases for V and 4 bases for J; bases not matched to a gene: 5. The V gene's germline CDR1 is LNHDA and CDR2 SQIVND (reference sequence). The CDR3 DNA reads as TGTGCCACCAGGGACAGGGAGTACGAGCAGTACTTC. Amino acids: CATRDREYEQYF. Filled out from reference TRBV19 and TRBJ2-7, the complete variable domain reads DGGITQSPKYLFRKEGQNVTLSCEQNLNHDAMYWYRQDPGQGLRLIYYSQIVNDFQKGDIAEGYSVSREKKESFPLTVTSAQKNPTAFYLCATRDREYEQYFGPGTRLTVT.

The chain carries TRBV7-9 and TRBJ2-7; 7 bases agree with TRBD2. Germline lookup yields CDR1 SEHNR and CDR2 FQNEAQ (reference sequence). The CDR3 sequence is 13 residues long. Losses at the gene ends were 1 base for V and 4 bases for J; bases not matched to a gene: 1. In nucleotides, the CDR3 is TGTGCCAGCAGCTTAGTGGGGGGGTACGAGCAGTACTTC. This translates into CASSLVGGYEQYF.

This chain uses TRBV5-6 with TRBJ1-4; 7 positions agree with TRBD1. The trim removed 0 bases at V and 4 bases at J, leaving 6 bases unmatched. CDR3 length: 16 amino acids. Germline V gives CDR1 SGHDT, CDR2 YYEEEE. The CDR3 loop is CASSLAGQGGNEKLFF. CDR3 in DNA: TGTGCCAGCAGCTTGGCCGGCCAGGGGGGTAATGAAAAACTGTTTTTT.

The rearrangement joins TRBV19 to TRBJ1-5; 8 nucleotides line up with TRBD1. The CDR3 contains 14 residues. The J segment lost 5 bases and the V segment lost 7 bases, leaving 7 bases of the junction unmatched. The V gene's germline CDR1 is LNHDA and CDR2 SQIVND (reference sequence). For the CDR3, the DNA is TGTGCCAGTAAGCCGGGACAGGACCATCAGCCCCAGCATTTT. This codes for CASKPGQDHQPQHF.

The V and J genes are TRBV4-1 and TRBJ1-3; D possibly corresponds to TRBD1 (6 bases). Germline values: CDR1 MGHRA, CDR2 YSYEKL. The CDR3 sequence is 16 residues long. The V gene lost 4 bases and the J gene lost 3 bases, with 16 bases spanning the gap. Here the CDR3 DNA reads TGCGCCAGCAGCCGAACGGACAGCAGGGGTGGAAACACCATATATTTT. This translates into CASSRTDSRGGNTIYF.